The clone carrying this T cell receptor (beta chain) came up a few times. The data were produced by immunoSEQ multiplex PCR, yet TCRdb's version contains in-frame clones alone and is incomplete. The sample shows over 80,000 clones, more than 80% of them seen only once. This record belongs to a study of glioma-infiltrating T cells after dendritic cell vaccination. Between the trimmed V and J ends, which lost 4 bases and 0 bases, there was a span of 13 bases. Per the germline V gene, CDR1 is SGHTS and CDR2 is YDEGEE. This CDR3 is built from 15 residues. Time point of the sample: after dendritic cell vaccination, including at tumor progression/relapse.

The chain is built from TRBV5-8 and TRBJ1-2; D unclear. The source of this sequence is a human donor with glioblastoma. The material was blood, obtained after dendritic cell vaccination. The CDR3 protein is CASSTPPVSNYGYTF. The DNA of the CDR3 is TGTGCCAGCAGCACCCCCCCGGTTTCTAACTATGGCTACACCTTC.